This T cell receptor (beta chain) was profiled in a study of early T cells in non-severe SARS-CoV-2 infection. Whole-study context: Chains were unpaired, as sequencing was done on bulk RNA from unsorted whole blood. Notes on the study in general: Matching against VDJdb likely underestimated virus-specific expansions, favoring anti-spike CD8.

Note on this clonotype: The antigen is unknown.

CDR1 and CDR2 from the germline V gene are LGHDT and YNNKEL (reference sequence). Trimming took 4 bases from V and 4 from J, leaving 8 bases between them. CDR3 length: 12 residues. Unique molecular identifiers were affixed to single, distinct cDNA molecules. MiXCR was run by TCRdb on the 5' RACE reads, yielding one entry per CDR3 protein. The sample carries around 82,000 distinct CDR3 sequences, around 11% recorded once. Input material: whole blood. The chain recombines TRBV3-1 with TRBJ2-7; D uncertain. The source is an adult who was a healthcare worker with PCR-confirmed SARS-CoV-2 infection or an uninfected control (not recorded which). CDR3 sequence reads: CASSLEPYEQYF. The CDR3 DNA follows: TGTGCCAGCAGCCTGGAGCCTTACGAGCAGTACTTC.